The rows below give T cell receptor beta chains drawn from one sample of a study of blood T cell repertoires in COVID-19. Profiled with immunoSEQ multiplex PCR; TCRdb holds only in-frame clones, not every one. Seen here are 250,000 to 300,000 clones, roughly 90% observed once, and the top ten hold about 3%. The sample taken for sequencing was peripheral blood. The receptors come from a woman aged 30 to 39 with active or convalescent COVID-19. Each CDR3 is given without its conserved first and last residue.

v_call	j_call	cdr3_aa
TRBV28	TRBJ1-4	ASSPPLTMTAATNEKLF
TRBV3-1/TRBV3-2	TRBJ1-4	ASSQRQGYEKLF
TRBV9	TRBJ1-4	ASSLDTNGKKLF
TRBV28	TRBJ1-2	ASSLPRLDGYT
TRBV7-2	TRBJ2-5	ASPGLGQTQETQY
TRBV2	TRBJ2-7	ASSEALLGRGAKYEQY
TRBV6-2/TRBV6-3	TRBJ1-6	ASSFRGGGSPLH
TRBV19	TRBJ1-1	ASSIGQGRPEAF
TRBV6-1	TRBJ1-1	ASSGRTGNSNTEAF
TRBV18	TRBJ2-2	ASSPGGGPLNTGELF
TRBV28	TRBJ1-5	ASRRQPNQPQH
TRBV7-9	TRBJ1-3	ASSHRESGNTIY
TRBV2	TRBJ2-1	ASSDRTSGVRNEQF
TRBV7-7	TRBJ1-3	ASSPGQGFGNTIY
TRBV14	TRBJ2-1	ASSQRTGSSYNEQF
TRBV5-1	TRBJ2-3	ASRLGQSTDTQY
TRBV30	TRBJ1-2	AWSVDRGRSYT
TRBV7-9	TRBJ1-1	ASSWGDRLNTEAF
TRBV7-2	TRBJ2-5	ASSFLAGGGETQY
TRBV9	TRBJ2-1	ASSVDENYNEQF